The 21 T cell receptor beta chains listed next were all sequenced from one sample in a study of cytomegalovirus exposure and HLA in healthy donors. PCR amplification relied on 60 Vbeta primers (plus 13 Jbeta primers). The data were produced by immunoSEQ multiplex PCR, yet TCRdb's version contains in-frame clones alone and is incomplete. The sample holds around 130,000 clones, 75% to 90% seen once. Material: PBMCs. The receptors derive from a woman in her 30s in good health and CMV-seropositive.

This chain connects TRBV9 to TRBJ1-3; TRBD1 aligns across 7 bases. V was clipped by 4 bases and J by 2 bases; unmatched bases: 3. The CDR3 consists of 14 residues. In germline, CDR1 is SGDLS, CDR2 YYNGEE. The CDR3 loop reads CASSRDRTGNTIYF. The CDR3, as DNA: TGTGCCAGCAGCAGGGACAGAACTGGAAACACCATATATTTT.

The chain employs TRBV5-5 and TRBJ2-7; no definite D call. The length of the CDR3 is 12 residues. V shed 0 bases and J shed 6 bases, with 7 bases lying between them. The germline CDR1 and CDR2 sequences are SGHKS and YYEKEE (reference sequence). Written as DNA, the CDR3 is TGTGCCAGCAGCTTGGGCAGTCTCGAGCAGTACTTC. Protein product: CASSLGSLEQYF.

CDR3 bases: TGTGCCAGCAGTGAAAGTGGAGGGGGCGATCTTAAGCAGTACTTC. This sequence encodes CASSESGGGDLKQYF. The J gene is TRBJ2-7, the V gene TRBV2; perhaps TRBD1 as D (7 bases). Trimming removed 2 bases at V and 8 bases at J, with 19 bases between. The CDR3 spans 15 residues. Germline V gene lookup returns CDR1 SNHLY and CDR2 FYNNEI.

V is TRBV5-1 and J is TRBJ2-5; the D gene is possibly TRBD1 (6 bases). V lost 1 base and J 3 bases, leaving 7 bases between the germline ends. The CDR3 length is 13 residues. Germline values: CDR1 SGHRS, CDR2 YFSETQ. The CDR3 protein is CASSLRTEETQYF. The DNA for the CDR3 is TGCGCCAGCAGCTTGAGGACAGAAGAGACCCAGTACTTC. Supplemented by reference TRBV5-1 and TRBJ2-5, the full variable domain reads KAGVTQTPRYLIKTRGQQVTLSCSPISGHRSVSWYQQTPGQGLQFLFEYFSETQRNKGNFPGRFSGRQFSNSRSEMNVSTLELGDSALYLCASSLRTEETQYFGPGTRLLVL.

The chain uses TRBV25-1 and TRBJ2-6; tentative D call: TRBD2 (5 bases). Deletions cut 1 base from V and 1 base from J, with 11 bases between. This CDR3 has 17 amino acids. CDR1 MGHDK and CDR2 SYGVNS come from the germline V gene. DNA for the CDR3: TGTGCCAGCAGTGAATTCTTGGAGGAGTCTGGGGCCAACGTCCTGACTTTC. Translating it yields CASSEFLEESGANVLTF.

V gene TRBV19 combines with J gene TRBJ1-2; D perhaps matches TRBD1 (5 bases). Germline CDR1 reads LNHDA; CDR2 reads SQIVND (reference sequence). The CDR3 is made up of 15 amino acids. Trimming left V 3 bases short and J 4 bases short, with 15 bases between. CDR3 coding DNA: TGTGCCAGTAGTATTTCCGGGACTACTTTCTATGGCTACACCTTC. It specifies CASSISGTTFYGYTF. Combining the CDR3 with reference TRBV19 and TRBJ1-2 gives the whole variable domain DGGITQSPKYLFRKEGQNVTLSCEQNLNHDAMYWYRQDPGQGLRLIYYSQIVNDFQKGDIAEGYSVSREKKESFPLTVTSAQKNPTAFYLCASSISGTTFYGYTFGSGTRLTVV.

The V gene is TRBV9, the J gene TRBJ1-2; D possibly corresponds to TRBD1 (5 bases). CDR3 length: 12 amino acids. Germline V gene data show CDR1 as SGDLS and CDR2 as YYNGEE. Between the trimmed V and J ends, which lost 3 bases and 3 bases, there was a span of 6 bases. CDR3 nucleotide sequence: TGTGCCAGCAGCGCACAGGACTATGGCTACACCTTC. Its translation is CASSAQDYGYTF.

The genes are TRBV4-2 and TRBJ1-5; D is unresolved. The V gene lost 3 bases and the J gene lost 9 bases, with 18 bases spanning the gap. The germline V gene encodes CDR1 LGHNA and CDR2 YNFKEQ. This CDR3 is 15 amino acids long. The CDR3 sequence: CASSQERPGNWPQHF. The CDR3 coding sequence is TGTGCCAGCAGCCAGGAGCGGCCGGGAAATTGGCCCCAGCATTTT.

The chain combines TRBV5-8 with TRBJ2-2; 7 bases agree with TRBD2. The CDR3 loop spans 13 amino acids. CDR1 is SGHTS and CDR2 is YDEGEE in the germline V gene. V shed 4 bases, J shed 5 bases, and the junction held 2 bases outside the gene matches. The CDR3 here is CASSPGGTGELFF. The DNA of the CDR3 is TGTGCCAGCAGCCCCGGGGGGACCGGGGAGCTGTTTTTT. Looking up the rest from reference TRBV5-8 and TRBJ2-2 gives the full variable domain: EAGVTQSPTHLIKTRGQQATLRCSPISGHTSVYWYQQALGLGLQFLLWYDEGEERNRGNFPPRFSGRQFPNYSSELNVNALELEDSALYLCASSPGGTGELFFGEGSRLTVL.

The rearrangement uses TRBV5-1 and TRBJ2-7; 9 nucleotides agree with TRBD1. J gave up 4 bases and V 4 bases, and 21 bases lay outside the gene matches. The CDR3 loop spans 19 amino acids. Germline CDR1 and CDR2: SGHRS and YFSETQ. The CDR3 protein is CASSHFSGQGRQRAYEQYF. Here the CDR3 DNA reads TGCGCCAGCAGCCACTTCTCGGGACAGGGTCGACAAAGGGCATACGAGCAGTACTTC.

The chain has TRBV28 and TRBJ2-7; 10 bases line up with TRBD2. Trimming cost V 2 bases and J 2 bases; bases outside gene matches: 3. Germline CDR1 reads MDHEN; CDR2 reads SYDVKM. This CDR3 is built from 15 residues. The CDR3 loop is CASSLPGLATYEQYF. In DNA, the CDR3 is TGTGCCAGCAGTTTACCGGGACTAGCGACCTACGAGCAGTACTTC. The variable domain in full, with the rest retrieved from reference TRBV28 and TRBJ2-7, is DVKVTQSSRYLVKRTGEKVFLECVQDMDHENMFWYRQDPGLGLRLIYFSYDVKMKEKGDIPEGYSVSREKKERFSLILESASTNQTSMYLCASSLPGLATYEQYFGPGTRLTVT.

This CDR3 is CASSQAGVSYNEQFF. The CDR3 nucleotides read TGCGCCAGCAGCCAAGCAGGGGTCTCCTACAATGAGCAGTTCTTC. This sequence joins TRBV4-1 and TRBJ2-1; possible D gene TRBD1, 6 bases. The germline V gene encodes CDR1 MGHRA and CDR2 YSYEKL. The V end was cut by 1 base, the J end by 0 bases, with 7 bases between. CDR3 length equals 15 residues.

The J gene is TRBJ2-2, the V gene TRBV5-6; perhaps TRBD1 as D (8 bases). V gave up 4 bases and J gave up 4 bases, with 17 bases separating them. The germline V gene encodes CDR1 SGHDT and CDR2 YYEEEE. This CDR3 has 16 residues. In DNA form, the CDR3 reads TGTGCCAGCAGCGCTCTTTACAGGGGGGGCACCGGGGAGCTGTTTTTT. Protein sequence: CASSALYRGGTGELFF.

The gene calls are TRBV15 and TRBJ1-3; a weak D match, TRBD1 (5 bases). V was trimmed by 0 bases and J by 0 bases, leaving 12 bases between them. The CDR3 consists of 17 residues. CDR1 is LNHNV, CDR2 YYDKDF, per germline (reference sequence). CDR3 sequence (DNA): TGTGCCACCAGCAGAGACGGGGGTCCCCTCTCTGGAAACACCATATATTTT. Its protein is CATSRDGGPLSGNTIYF.

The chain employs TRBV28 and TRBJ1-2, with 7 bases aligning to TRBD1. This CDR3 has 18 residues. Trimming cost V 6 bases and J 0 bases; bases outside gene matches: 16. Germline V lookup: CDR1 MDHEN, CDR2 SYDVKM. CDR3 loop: CASSSPPDRWEANYGYTF. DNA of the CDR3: TGTGCCAGCAGCTCACCTCCGGACAGGTGGGAAGCTAACTATGGCTACACCTTC.

CDR3 residues: CASSFDIGSFNEQFF. DNA of the CDR3: TGTGCCAGCAGTTTCGACATTGGATCTTTCAATGAGCAGTTCTTC. The rearrangement joins TRBV28 to TRBJ2-1; D unclear. Germline lookup yields CDR1 MDHEN and CDR2 SYDVKM. The CDR3 has 15 amino acids. V lost 3 bases, J lost 6 bases, and 15 bases lay in between. Variable domain in full (rest from reference TRBV28 and TRBJ2-1): DVKVTQSSRYLVKRTGEKVFLECVQDMDHENMFWYRQDPGLGLRLIYFSYDVKMKEKGDIPEGYSVSREKKERFSLILESASTNQTSMYLCASSFDIGSFNEQFFGPGTRLTVL.

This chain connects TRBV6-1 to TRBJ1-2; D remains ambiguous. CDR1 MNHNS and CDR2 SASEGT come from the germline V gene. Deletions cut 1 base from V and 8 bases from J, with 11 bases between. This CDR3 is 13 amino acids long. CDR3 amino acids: CASSEEAGFGYTF. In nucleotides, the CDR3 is TGTGCCAGCAGTGAAGAGGCGGGGTTCGGCTACACCTTC.

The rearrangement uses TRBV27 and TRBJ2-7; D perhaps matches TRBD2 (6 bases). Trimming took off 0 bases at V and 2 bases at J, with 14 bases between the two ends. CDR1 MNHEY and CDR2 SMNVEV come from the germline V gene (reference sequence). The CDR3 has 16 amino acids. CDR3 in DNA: TGTGCCAGCAGTTTATCCCTCGGGACTCTTCCCTACGAGCAGTACTTC. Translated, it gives CASSLSLGTLPYEQYF.

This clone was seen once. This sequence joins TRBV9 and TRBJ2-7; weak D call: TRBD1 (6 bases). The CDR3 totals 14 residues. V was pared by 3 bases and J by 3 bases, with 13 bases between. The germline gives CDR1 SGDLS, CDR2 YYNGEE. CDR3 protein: CASSASGQIYEQYF. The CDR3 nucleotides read TGTGCCAGCAGCGCTTCCGGACAGATCTACGAGCAGTACTTC.

This CDR3 reads CASSLGLETVGQETQYF. The CDR3 DNA sequence: TGTGCCAGCAGCTTAGGGCTGGAGACAGTTGGCCAAGAGACCCAGTACTTC. The gene calls are TRBV11-3 and TRBJ2-5, with D tentatively TRBD1 (5 bases). This CDR3 comprises 17 residues. V was pared by 1 base and J by 1 base, with 16 bases between. CDR1 is SGHNT, CDR2 YENEEA, per germline.

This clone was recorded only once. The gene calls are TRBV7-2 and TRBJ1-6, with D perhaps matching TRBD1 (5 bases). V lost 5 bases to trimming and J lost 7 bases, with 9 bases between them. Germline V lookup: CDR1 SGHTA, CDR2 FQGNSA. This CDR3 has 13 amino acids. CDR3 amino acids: CASSLRQNSPLHF. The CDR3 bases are TGTGCCAGCAGCCTACGACAGAATTCACCCCTCCACTTT.